The rows below give T cell receptor beta chains drawn from one sample of a study of T cells after yellow fever vaccination. TCRdb reanalysed the 5' RACE reads using MiXCR and keeps one entry per CDR3 protein. The table records under 300,000 distinct CDR3 sequences, under 15% of them present only once. The sequencing used CD4+ T cells sorted from PBMCs, collected 45 days after the yellow fever booster vaccination. The receptor source for this set is a man aged 25-45 years who received the YFV17D yellow fever vaccine. Both conserved end residues are part of each CDR3. Each record gives: clone size, D gene, V gene, J gene, CDR3 DNA, CDR3 protein. The D gene is left open where the match is weak. Where a row states a size, it is once, few, many or the class of an expanded clone; other rows omit it.

.	TRBD1	TRBV5-6	TRBJ1-5	TGTGCCAGCAGCCGGGACAGGGGGGATCAGCCCCAGCATTTT	CASSRDRGDQPQHF
.	.	TRBV11-2	TRBJ2-3	TGTGCCAGCAGCTTAGATCTGGCACCAAGCACAGATACGCAGTATTTT	CASSLDLAPSTDTQYF
few	.	TRBV5-1	TRBJ1-5	TGCGCCAGCAGCTTGTTCCCAGATCAGCCCCAGCATTTT	CASSLFPDQPQHF
.	TRBD2	TRBV2	TRBJ2-3	TGTGCCAGCAGCGGACTAGCCGATACGCAGTATTTT	CASSGLADTQYF
few	TRBD2	TRBV6-2/TRBV6-3	TRBJ2-7	TGTGCCAGCAGTTACTGGAATAAGCGGGAGAGAAACCCCCACGAGCAGTACTTC	CASSYWNKRERNPHEQYF
few	.	TRBV4-3	TRBJ2-7	TGCGCCAGCAGCCAAACAAGCGTAGGGGGCTCCTACGAGCAGTACTTC	CASSQTSVGGSYEQYF
few	.	TRBV25-1	TRBJ2-2	TGTGCCAGCAGTGCAGTTGTGAGGCCAGCCGGGGAGCTGTTTTTT	CASSAVVRPAGELFF
few	TRBD2	TRBV20-1	TRBJ2-2	TGCAGTGCTAGAGATCCCCTTAGCGGGAGTTCGGCGAACACCGGGGAGCTGTTTTTT	CSARDPLSGSSANTGELFF
.	.	TRBV5-1	TRBJ2-5	TGCGCCAGCAGCTTGGAAGAGGGGAGCGGCTCTCAAAGGGGGACCCAGTACTTC	CASSLEEGSGSQRGTQYF
.	TRBD2	TRBV12-3/TRBV12-4	TRBJ2-3	TGTGCCAGCGCACCTACTAGCGGGGATTACACAGATACGCAGTATTTT	CASAPTSGDYTDTQYF
many	TRBD2	TRBV20-1	TRBJ2-4	TGCAGTGCTGGACGACTAGCGGGTCGGAACATTCAGTACTTC	CSAGRLAGRNIQYF
few	.	TRBV27	TRBJ1-1	TGTGCCAGCAGTTTAATATCTGGGGCAGGGCAAGCTTTCTTT	CASSLISGAGQAFF
many	TRBD1	TRBV24-1	TRBJ2-5	TGTGCCGTACAGGGGGACCTGGAGACCCAGTACTTC	CAVQGDLETQYF
.	TRBD2	TRBV18	TRBJ2-5	TGTGCCAGCTCACCCCTTAGCGGGAGATTGGGAGAGACCCAGTACTTC	CASSPLSGRLGETQYF
.	.	TRBV20-1	TRBJ2-3	TGCAGTGCCAAAGGCGTTTCCAGCACAGATACGCAGTATTTT	CSAKGVSSTDTQYF
many	.	TRBV7-6	TRBJ2-1	TGTGCCAGCAGCTTAGGGATCTTAGCGGAGGTCTCCTACAATGAGCAGTTCTTC	CASSLGILAEVSYNEQFF
.	.	TRBV10-3	TRBJ2-4	TGTGCCAGCCGACTAGGCGAGGAAAACATTCAGTACTTC	CASRLGEENIQYF
few	TRBD2	TRBV5-1	TRBJ2-5	TGCGCCAGCAGCTATAATACCGGGACTAACCAAGAGACCCAGTACTTC	CASSYNTGTNQETQYF
few	TRBD2	TRBV15	TRBJ2-3	TGTGCCACCAGCAGAGAGGGGGGACTAGCGGGAGCTATGGATACGCAGTATTTT	CATSREGGLAGAMDTQYF
.	.	TRBV3-1	TRBJ1-4	TGTGCCAGCAGCCAATCGGGTTTCGGAAAACTGTTTTTT	CASSQSGFGKLFF
many	TRBD2	TRBV20-1	TRBJ2-1	TGCAGTGCTAGCAGAGGGGCGGGGGAATACAATGAGCAGTTCTTC	CSASRGAGEYNEQFF
few	.	TRBV6-5	TRBJ1-2	TGTGCCAGCAGTTACGCGGCCGACTTGGGGGACTATGGCTACACCTTC	CASSYAADLGDYGYTF
few	.	TRBV6-1	TRBJ2-7	TGTGCCAGCAGCCCAGGGTTTTCAAGCCCCGGCGAGCAGTACTTC	CASSPGFSSPGEQYF
.	.	TRBV28	TRBJ2-7	TGTGCCAGCAGCCCCCAAGGGGAATTAAGCTCCTACGAGCAGTACTTC	CASSPQGELSSYEQYF
few	TRBD2	TRBV7-2	TRBJ2-2	TGTGCCAGCAGCTTAGGGTTGCTAGCGGGAGTCCCCGGGGAGCTGTTTTTT	CASSLGLLAGVPGELFF
.	TRBD1	TRBV10-3	TRBJ2-7	TGTGCCATCAGTACCGACAGGGGACCCCAGAGCTCCTACGAGCAGTACTTC	CAISTDRGPQSSYEQYF
.	.	TRBV10-3	TRBJ2-1	TGTGCCATCAGGGGTACTGTTACAAACGATGAGCAGTTCTTC	CAIRGTVTNDEQFF
.	TRBD2	TRBV10-3	TRBJ2-1	TGTGCCGCCCGGGATAGCGGGAGCAATGAGCAGTTCTTC	CAARDSGSNEQFF
few	TRBD2	TRBV20-1	TRBJ2-3	TGCAGTGCAGAGGCGGGAGGGCCTTATACGCAGTATTTT	CSAEAGGPYTQYF
.	.	TRBV12-3/TRBV12-4	TRBJ2-4	TGTGCCAGCAGCCGGACAGGACTACTAGCCAAAAACATTCAGTACTTC	CASSRTGLLAKNIQYF
few	.	TRBV12-3/TRBV12-4	TRBJ1-6	TGTGCCAGCAGTCTGGGTGGGGGCATTGAATCACCCCTCCACTTT	CASSLGGGIESPLHF
.	.	TRBV5-1	TRBJ1-4	TGCGCCAGCAGCTTGGCCAAAGGGTATAATGAAAAACTGTTTTTT	CASSLAKGYNEKLFF
many	.	TRBV12-3/TRBV12-4	TRBJ2-1	TGTGCCAGCAGTGAGAAAGGAATGCTTTACAATGAGCAGTTCTTC	CASSEKGMLYNEQFF
few	TRBD2	TRBV9	TRBJ2-4	TGTGCCAGCAGCGCTAGCGGGAGGGCCGGAGACATTCAGTACTTC	CASSASGRAGDIQYF
.	.	TRBV5-5	TRBJ2-3	TGTGCCAGCAGCTTTAGGGAAGCTACGCAGTATTTT	CASSFREATQYF
few	.	TRBV29-1	TRBJ2-3	TGCAGCGGCAGGGGGGCAGATACGCAGTATTTT	CSGRGADTQYF
.	.	TRBV28	TRBJ2-7	TGTGCCAGTTCGACGGAGTTCTACGAGCAGTACTTC	CASSTEFYEQYF
few	.	TRBV7-6	TRBJ2-1	TGTGCCAGCAGCCCAAGGAGCGGGCAGGGGGAGCAGTTCTTC	CASSPRSGQGEQFF
many	.	TRBV18	TRBJ1-5	TGTGCCAGCTCACCCGGGGTTGTGCCCCAGCATTTT	CASSPGVVPQHF
few	.	TRBV3-1	TRBJ2-7	TGTGCCAGCAGCCCCCAGTTTGTGGGGAACGAGCAGTACTTC	CASSPQFVGNEQYF
.	.	TRBV5-8	TRBJ2-5	TGTGCCAGCAGCTTCCCTTCTTGGGAGACCCAGTACTTC	CASSFPSWETQYF
.	TRBD2	TRBV7-2	TRBJ2-7	TGTGCCAGCAGTTCGCAGACTAGCGGTCCCTACGAGCAGTACTTC	CASSSQTSGPYEQYF
.	.	TRBV20-1	TRBJ2-3	TGCAGTGCTAGAGATGGGGGGCGGGTCACAGATACGCAGTATTTT	CSARDGGRVTDTQYF
.	TRBD2	TRBV20-1	TRBJ2-3	TGCAGTGCCCGAGGGACTAGCGGGAGTAGCCCAGATACGCAGTATTTT	CSARGTSGSSPDTQYF
.	.	TRBV7-2	TRBJ1-5	TGTGCCAGCAGCTTAGCCGTCAATCAGCCCCAGCATTTT	CASSLAVNQPQHF
many	TRBD2	TRBV12-3/TRBV12-4	TRBJ2-3	TGTGCCAGCAGTATACAGACGGGGGGGCCCACAGATACGCAGTATTTT	CASSIQTGGPTDTQYF
.	.	TRBV5-5	TRBJ2-1	TGTGCCAGCAGCTTACGGGCATGGCCATCCCCGGGCGATGAGCAGTTCTTC	CASSLRAWPSPGDEQFF
few	.	TRBV7-9	TRBJ2-3	TGTGCCAGCAGCCCGGGGACACCTTTTCGCACAGATACGCAGTATTTT	CASSPGTPFRTDTQYF
many	.	TRBV7-6	TRBJ2-3	TGTGCCAGCAGCGCACCTGGACCATTAGAGATTAGCACAGATACGCAGTATTTT	CASSAPGPLEISTDTQYF
few	.	TRBV4-2	TRBJ2-2	TGTGCCAGCAGCCAACAGGGAAACACCGGGGAGCTGTTTTTT	CASSQQGNTGELFF
.	TRBD2	TRBV20-1	TRBJ2-3	TGCAGTGCTATACTAGCGGGAGGCACAGATACGCAGTATTTT	CSAILAGGTDTQYF
.	TRBD2	TRBV6-1	TRBJ2-5	TGTGCCATCTGGGACCGCGGGGGTGGAGAGACCCAGTACTTC	CAIWDRGGGETQYF
.	.	TRBV7-2	TRBJ2-1	TGTGCCAGCAGAAAAGGGAGTACGGTCTACAATGAGCAGTTCTTC	CASRKGSTVYNEQFF
.	TRBD2	TRBV15	TRBJ2-1	TGTGCCACCAGCAGCGGCAGCGCGGGAGGGTTCAATGAGCAGTTCTTC	CATSSGSAGGFNEQFF
many	.	TRBV5-1	TRBJ1-1	TGCGCCAGCAGCCTCAACGGGGACGGCACTGAAGCTTTCTTT	CASSLNGDGTEAFF
.	.	TRBV12-3/TRBV12-4	TRBJ2-5	TGTGCCAGCAGTTTACACAGGGACGAAGAGACCCAGTACTTC	CASSLHRDEETQYF
.	.	TRBV5-1	TRBJ2-7	TGCGCCAGCAGCTTGGAGGTTTCTTCCTACGAGCAGTACTTC	CASSLEVSSYEQYF
.	.	TRBV10-2	TRBJ1-5	TGCGCCAGCAGTGACAGTTGGGGTTTAGAGGGTCAGCCCCAGCATTTT	CASSDSWGLEGQPQHF
many	TRBD1	TRBV4-3	TRBJ2-3	TGCGCCAGCAGCTTACAGGGGTCCCGAAATACGCAGTATTTT	CASSLQGSRNTQYF
.	.	TRBV7-2	TRBJ2-5	TGTGCCAGCAGGGGGGGGGGCCGCTTCCAAGAGACCCAGTACTTC	CASRGGGRFQETQYF